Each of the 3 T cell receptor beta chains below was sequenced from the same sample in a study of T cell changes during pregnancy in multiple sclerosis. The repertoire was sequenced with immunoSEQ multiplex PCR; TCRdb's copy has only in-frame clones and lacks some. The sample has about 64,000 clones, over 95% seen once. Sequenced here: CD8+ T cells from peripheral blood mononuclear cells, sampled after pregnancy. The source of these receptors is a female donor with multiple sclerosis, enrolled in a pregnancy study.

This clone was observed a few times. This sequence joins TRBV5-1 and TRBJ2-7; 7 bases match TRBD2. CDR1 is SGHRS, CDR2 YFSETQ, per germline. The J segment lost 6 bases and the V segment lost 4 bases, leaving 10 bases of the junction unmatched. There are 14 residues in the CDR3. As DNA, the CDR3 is TGCGCCAGCAGCGCCGGGAGCGGGATGACCGAGCAGTACTTC. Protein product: CASSAGSGMTEQYF.

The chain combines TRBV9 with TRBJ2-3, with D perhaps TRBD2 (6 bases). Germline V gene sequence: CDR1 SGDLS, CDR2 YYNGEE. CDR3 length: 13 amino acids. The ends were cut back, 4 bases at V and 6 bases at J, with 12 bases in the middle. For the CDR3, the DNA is TGTGCCAGCAGCTTTAGCGGAACTGATACGCAGTATTTT. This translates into CASSFSGTDTQYF.

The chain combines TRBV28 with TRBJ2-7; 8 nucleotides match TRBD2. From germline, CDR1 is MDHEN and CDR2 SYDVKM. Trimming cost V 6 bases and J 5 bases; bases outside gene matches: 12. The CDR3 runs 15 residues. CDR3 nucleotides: TGTGCCAGCAGCTCCCCGAGCGGGAGAAGCGACGAGCAGTACTTC. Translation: CASSSPSGRSDEQYF.